This T cell receptor beta chain was captured by sequencing in a study of early T cells in non-severe SARS-CoV-2 infection. This clonotype has only a few counts. The CDR3 length is 14 residues. Germline CDR1 MNHEY, CDR2 SMNVEV (reference sequence). Trimming shortened V by 7 bases and J by 3 bases, and 13 bases separated the two germline ends. TCRdb fed the 5' RACE reads into MiXCR, producing one record per CDR3 protein. The sample yields tens of thousands of distinct CDR3 sequences, 14% seen once. The TCR comes from an adult who was a healthcare worker with PCR-confirmed SARS-CoV-2 infection or an uninfected control (not recorded which). This chain connects TRBV27 to TRBJ2-1, with D unresolved. Sequencing was carried out using whole blood. CDR3 region: CASTRPGSYNEQFF. In DNA, the CDR3 is TGTGCCAGCACCAGACCAGGCAGCTACAATGAGCAGTTCTTC.